Below, one T cell receptor (beta chain) is given with its context. Germline V gives CDR1 SNHLY, CDR2 FYNNEI. With V trimmed by 8 bases and J by 2 bases, 6 bases remained unmatched. The CDR3 runs to 14 residues. These data come from a study of technical replicates of blood from a few donors. Assay used: immunoSEQ multiplex PCR; TCRdb lists only in-frame clones, some missing. The sample lists some 70,000 clones, 95% to 98% occurring once. The origin of this receptor is a human donor in good health. Source material: T cells isolated from PBMCs. This chain connects TRBV2 to TRBJ2-3; TRBD2 agrees at 8 bases. This CDR3 is CASSSGGTTDTQYF. DNA for the CDR3: TGTGCCAGCTCATCGGGAGGGACCACAGATACGCAGTATTTT. Variable domain in full (rest from reference TRBV2 and TRBJ2-3): EPEVTQTPSHQVTQMGQEVILRCVPISNHLYFYWYRQILGQKVEFLVSFYNNEISEKSEIFDDQFSVERPDGSNFTLKIRSTKLEDSAMYFCASSSGGTTDTQYFGPGTRLTVL.